The 5 T cell receptor beta chains below all came from one sample that was sequenced in a study of T cell repertoires in cytomegalovirus infection. TCRdb reprocessed the reads via MiXCR and lists one record per CDR3 protein. The table records around 900,000 distinct CDR3 sequences, roughly 31% of them present only once. Their recognized antigens are unknown. The specimen was cultured CD8+ T cells from PBMCs, collected from culture after CMV antigen stimulation. These receptors all stem from a human donor in good health (CMV status not recorded). Some clones in this sample may be carry-over from other donors' samples.

This clonotype appeared many times. The chain carries TRBV7-9 and TRBJ2-2; D might be TRBD1 or TRBD2, each matching 6 bases. CDR3 length: 16 amino acids. V shed 1 base and J shed 2 bases, with 11 bases lying between them. The germline V gene has CDR1 SEHNR and CDR2 FQNEAQ (reference sequence). The CDR3 bases are TGTGCCAGCAGCTTAGTTCGGGGGCCAAACACCGGGGAGCTGTTTTTT. Amino acid sequence: CASSLVRGPNTGELFF.

As DNA, the CDR3 is TGTGCCAGCAGCCCTATACAAAGGAGGCCGACTAATGAAAAACTGTTTTTT. It encodes CASSPIQRRPTNEKLFF. This chain connects TRBV7-9 to TRBJ1-4; no reliable D call. Germline V CDR1 and CDR2: SEHNR, FQNEAQ (reference sequence). V dropped 5 bases and J dropped 2 bases, with 18 bases sitting between them. This CDR3 has 17 amino acids.

This clonotype was detected ten times or more. J is TRBJ2-2 and V is TRBV7-6; perhaps TRBD2 as D (6 bases). Trimming removed 2 bases at V and 4 bases at J, with 11 bases between. The CDR3 totals 15 residues. Germline CDR1 is SGHVS and CDR2 is FNYEAQ. CDR3 sequence: CASSLLRGPTGELFF. The CDR3 DNA reads TGTGCCAGCAGCTTACTGCGGGGCCCCACCGGGGAGCTGTTTTTT. The full variable domain, its missing parts supplied by reference TRBV7-6 and TRBJ2-2, is GAGVSQSPRYKVTKRGQDVALRCDPISGHVSLYWYRQALGQGPEFLTYFNYEAQQDKSGLPNDRFSAERPEGSISTLTIQRTEQRDSAMYRCASSLLRGPTGELFFGEGSRLTVL.

This clonotype came up many times. This chain joins TRBV11-1 and TRBJ1-2; TRBD1 agrees at 8 bases. Trimming removed 0 bases from V and 5 bases from J; junction bases left unmatched: 8. The germline V gene has CDR1 SGHAT and CDR2 FQDESV (reference sequence). The length of the CDR3 is 16 residues. The CDR3 region is CASSLAPGQDPYGYTF. The CDR3 DNA reads as TGTGCCAGCAGCTTAGCTCCGGGACAGGACCCTTATGGCTACACCTTC.

On this clonotype: At one boundary the junction diverges from the germline segment, which might be a read error. The V and J genes are TRBV6-6 and TRBJ2-7; TRBD1 agrees at 10 bases. Germline V gives CDR1 MNHNY, CDR2 SVGAGI (reference sequence). The CDR3 contains 14 residues. The CDR3 nucleotides are TGTGCCAACAGTTTAAGACAGGGGGCTTACGAGCAGTACTTC. Translation gives CANSLRQGAYEQYF.